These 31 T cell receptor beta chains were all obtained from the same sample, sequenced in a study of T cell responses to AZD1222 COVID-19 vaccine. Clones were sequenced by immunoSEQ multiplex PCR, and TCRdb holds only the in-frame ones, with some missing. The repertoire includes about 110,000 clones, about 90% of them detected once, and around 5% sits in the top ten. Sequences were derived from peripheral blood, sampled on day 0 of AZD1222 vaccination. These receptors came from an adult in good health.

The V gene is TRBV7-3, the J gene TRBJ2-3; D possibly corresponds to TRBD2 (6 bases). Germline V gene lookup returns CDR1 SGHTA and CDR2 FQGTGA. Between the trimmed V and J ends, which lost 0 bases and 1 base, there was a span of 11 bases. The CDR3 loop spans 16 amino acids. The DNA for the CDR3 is TGTGCCAGCAGCTTAACCTCCGGGAGTGGCACAGATACGCAGTATTTT. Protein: CASSLTSGSGTDTQYF.

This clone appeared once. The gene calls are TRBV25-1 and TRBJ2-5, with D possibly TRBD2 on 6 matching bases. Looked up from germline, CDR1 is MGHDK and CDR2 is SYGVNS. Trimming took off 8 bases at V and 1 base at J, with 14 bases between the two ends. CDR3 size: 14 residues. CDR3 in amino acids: CASARAGSQETQYF. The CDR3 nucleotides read TGTGCCAGCGCCCGAGCGGGTTCCCAAGAGACCCAGTACTTC.

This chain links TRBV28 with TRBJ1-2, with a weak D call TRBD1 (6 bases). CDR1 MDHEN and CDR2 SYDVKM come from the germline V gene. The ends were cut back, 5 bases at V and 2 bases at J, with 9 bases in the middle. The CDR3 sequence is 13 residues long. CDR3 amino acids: CASSPGQNYGYTF. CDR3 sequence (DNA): TGTGCCAGCAGTCCAGGACAGAACTATGGCTACACCTTC.

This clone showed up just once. CDR3 coding DNA: TGTGCCAGCAGGGGCGGGGGGACAGGACCGTACGAGCAGTACTTC. Protein: CASRGGGTGPYEQYF. V and J are TRBV2 and TRBJ2-7; either TRBD1 or TRBD2 may supply D (8 bases each). This CDR3 comprises 15 residues. CDR1 is SNHLY and CDR2 is FYNNEI in the germline V gene. Trimming left V 6 bases short and J 4 bases short, with 19 bases between.

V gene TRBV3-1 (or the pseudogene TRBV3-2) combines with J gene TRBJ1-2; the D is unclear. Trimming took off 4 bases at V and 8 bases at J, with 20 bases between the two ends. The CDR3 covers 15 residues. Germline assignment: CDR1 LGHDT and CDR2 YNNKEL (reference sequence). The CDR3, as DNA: TGTGCCAGCAGCCCTGGGATTCAGCGCATCGAGGGCTACACCTTC. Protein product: CASSPGIQRIEGYTF.

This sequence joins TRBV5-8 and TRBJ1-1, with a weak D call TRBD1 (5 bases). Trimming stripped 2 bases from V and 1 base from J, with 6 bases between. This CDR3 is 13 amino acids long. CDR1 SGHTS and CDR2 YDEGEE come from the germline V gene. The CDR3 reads CASSLQENTEAFF. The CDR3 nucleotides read TGTGCCAGCAGCTTACAGGAGAACACTGAAGCTTTCTTT.

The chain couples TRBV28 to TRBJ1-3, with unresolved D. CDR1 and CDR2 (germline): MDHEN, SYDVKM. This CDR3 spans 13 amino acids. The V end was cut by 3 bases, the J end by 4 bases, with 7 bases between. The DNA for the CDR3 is TGTGCCAGCAGTTTGTTGGGGGGAAACACCATATATTTT. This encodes CASSLLGGNTIYF.

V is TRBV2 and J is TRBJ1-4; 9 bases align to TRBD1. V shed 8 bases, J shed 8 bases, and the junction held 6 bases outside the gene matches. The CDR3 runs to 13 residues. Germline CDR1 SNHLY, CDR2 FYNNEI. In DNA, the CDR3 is TGTGCCAGCGGTGGACAGGGGAAGGAAAAACTGTTTTTT. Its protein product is CASGGQGKEKLFF.

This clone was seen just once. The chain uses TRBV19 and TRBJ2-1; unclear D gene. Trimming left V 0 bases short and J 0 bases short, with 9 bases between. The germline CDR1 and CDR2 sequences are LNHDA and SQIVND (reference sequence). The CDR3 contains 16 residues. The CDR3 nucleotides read TGTGCCAGTAGTATAGAAGGCCAGAGCTCCTACAATGAGCAGTTCTTC. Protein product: CASSIEGQSSYNEQFF. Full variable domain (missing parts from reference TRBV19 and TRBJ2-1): DGGITQSPKYLFRKEGQNVTLSCEQNLNHDAMYWYRQDPGQGLRLIYYSQIVNDFQKGDIAEGYSVSREKKESFPLTVTSAQKNPTAFYLCASSIEGQSSYNEQFFGPGTRLTVL.

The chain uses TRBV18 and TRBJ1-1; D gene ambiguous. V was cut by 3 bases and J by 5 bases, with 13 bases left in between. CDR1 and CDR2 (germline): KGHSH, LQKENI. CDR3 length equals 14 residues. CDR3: CASSPNGDRTEAFF. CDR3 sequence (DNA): TGTGCCAGCTCACCGAACGGGGATCGGACTGAAGCTTTCTTT.

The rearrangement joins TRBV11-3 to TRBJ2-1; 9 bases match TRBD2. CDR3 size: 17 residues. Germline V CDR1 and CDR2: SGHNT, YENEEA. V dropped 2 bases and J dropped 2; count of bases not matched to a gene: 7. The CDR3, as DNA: TGTGCCAGCAGCTTATCGAGACTAGCGGCCACCTACAATGAGCAGTTCTTC. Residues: CASSLSRLAATYNEQFF.

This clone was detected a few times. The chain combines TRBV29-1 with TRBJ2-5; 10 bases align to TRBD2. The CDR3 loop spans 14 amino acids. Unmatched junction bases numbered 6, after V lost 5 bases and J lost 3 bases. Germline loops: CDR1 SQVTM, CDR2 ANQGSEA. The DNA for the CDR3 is TGCAGCGTTAGGGGACTAGCGACAAAAGAGACCCAGTACTTC. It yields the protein CSVRGLATKETQYF.

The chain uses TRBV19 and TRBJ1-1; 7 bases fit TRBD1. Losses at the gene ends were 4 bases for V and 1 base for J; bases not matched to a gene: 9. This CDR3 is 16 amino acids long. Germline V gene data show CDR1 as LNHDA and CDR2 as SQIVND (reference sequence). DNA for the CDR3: TGTGCCAGTAGTAAGGATCAGGGGGGATGGAACACTGAAGCTTTCTTT. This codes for CASSKDQGGWNTEAFF.

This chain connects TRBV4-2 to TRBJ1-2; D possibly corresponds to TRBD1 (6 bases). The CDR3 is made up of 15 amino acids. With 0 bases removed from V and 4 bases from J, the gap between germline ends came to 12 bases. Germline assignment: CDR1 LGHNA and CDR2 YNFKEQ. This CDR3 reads CASSQDEGGSYGYTF. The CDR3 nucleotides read TGTGCCAGCAGCCAAGATGAGGGGGGGTCCTATGGCTACACCTTC.

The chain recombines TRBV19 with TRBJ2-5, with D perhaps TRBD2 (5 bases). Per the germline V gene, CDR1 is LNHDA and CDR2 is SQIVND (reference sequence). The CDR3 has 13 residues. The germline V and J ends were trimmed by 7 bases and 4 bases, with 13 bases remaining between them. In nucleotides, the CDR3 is TGTGCCAGTATGGACTGGTCGGTAGAGACCCAGTACTTC. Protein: CASMDWSVETQYF.

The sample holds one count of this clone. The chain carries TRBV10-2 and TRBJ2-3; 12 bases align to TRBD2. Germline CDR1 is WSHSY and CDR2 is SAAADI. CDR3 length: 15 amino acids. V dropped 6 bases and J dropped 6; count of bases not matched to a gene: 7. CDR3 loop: CASSLTSGGRDTQYF. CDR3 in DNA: TGCGCCAGCAGCCTGACTAGCGGGGGCCGGGATACGCAGTATTTT.

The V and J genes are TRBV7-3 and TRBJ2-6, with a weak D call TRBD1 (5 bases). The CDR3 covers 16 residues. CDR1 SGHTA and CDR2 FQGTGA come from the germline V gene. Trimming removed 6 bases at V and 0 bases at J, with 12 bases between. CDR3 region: CASSPHRPSGANVLTF. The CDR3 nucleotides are TGTGCCAGCAGTCCACACAGGCCCTCTGGGGCCAACGTCCTGACTTTC.

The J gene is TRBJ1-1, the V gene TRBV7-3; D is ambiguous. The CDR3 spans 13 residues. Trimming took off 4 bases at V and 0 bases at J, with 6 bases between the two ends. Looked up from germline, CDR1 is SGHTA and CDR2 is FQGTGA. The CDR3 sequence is CASSSQMNTEAFF. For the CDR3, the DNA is TGTGCCAGCAGCTCGCAAATGAACACTGAAGCTTTCTTT.

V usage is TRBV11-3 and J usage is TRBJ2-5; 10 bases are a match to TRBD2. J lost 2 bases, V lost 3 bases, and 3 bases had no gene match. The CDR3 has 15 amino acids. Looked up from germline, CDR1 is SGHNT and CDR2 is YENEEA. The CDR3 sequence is CASSFGTSVQETQYF. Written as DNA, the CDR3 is TGTGCCAGCAGCTTCGGGACTAGCGTACAAGAGACCCAGTACTTC.

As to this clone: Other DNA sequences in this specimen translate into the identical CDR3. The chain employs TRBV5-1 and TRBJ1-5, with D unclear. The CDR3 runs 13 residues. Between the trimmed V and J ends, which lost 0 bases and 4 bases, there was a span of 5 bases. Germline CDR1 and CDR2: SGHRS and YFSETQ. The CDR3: CASSLDSNQPQHF. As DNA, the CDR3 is TGCGCCAGCAGCTTGGACAGTAATCAGCCCCAGCATTTT.

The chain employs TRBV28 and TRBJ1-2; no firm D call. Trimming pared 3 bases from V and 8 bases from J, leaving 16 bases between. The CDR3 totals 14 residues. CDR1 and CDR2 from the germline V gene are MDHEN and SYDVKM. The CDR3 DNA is TGTGCCAGCAGTTTGAGAGAGGCGGCGTCAGGCTACACCTTC. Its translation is CASSLREAASGYTF.

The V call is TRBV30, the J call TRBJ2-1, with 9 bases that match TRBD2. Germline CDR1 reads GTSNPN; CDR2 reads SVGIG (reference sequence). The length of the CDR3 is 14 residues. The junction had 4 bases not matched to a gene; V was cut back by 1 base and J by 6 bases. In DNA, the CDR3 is TGTGCCTGGAGTGGGGGACTAGCAACCAATGAGCAGTTCTTC. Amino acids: CAWSGGLATNEQFF. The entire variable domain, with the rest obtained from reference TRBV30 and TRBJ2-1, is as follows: SQTIHQWPATLVQPVGSPLSLECTVEGTSNPNLYWYRQAAGRGLQLLFYSVGIGQISSEVPQNLSASRPQDRQFILSSKKLLLSDSGFYLCAWSGGLATNEQFFGPGTRLTVL.

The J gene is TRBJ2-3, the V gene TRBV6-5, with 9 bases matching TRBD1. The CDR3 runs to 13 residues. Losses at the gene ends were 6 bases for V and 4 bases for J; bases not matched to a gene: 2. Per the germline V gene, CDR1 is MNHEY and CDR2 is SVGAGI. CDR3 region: CASRRQGADTQYF. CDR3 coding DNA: TGTGCCAGCAGAAGACAGGGGGCAGATACGCAGTATTTT.

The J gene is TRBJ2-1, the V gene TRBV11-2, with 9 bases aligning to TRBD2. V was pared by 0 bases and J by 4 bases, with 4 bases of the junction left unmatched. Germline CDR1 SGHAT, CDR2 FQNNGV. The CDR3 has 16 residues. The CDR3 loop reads CASSLEAGGLYNEQFF. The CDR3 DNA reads TGTGCCAGCAGCTTAGAAGCGGGAGGACTATACAATGAGCAGTTCTTC.

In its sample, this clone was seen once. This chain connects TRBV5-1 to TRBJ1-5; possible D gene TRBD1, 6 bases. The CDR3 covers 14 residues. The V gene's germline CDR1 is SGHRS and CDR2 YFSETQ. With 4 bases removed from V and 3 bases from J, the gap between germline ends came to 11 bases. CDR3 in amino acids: CASSLTGFNQPQHF. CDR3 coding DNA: TGCGCCAGCAGCCTAACAGGGTTCAATCAGCCCCAGCATTTT.

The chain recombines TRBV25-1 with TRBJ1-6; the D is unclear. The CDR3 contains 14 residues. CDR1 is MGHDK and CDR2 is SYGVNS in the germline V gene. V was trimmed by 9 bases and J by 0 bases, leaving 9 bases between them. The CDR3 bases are TGTGCCAGTACACCGAGCTCCTATAATTCACCCCTCCACTTT. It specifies CASTPSSYNSPLHF.

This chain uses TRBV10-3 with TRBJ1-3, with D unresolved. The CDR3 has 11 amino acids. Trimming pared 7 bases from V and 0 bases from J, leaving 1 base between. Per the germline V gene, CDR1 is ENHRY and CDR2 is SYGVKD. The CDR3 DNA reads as TGTGCCATCAACTCTGGAAACACCATATATTTT. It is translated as CAINSGNTIYF.

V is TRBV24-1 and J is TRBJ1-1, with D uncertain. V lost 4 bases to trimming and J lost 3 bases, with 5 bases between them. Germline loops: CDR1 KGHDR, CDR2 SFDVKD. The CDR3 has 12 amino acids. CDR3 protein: CATSDMDTEAFF. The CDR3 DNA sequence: TGTGCCACCAGTGACATGGACACTGAAGCTTTCTTT.

CDR3 in amino acids: CASSQALGLAGTTYEQYF. The CDR3 nucleotides read TGTGCCAGCAGCCAGGCCCTCGGACTAGCGGGAACGACCTACGAGCAGTACTTC. The chain links TRBV4-2 to TRBJ2-7; TRBD2 matches at 12 bases. CDR3 length: 18 residues. V was clipped by 3 bases and J by 2 bases; unmatched bases: 11. Germline V CDR1 and CDR2: LGHNA, YNFKEQ.

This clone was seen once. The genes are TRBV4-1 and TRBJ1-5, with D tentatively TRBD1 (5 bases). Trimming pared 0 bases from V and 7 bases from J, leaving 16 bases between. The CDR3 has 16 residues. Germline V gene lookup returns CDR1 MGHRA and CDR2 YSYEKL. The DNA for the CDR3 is TGCGCCAGCAGCCAAGATCCTATTGGGGGAGGGCAGCCCCAGCATTTT. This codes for CASSQDPIGGGQPQHF.

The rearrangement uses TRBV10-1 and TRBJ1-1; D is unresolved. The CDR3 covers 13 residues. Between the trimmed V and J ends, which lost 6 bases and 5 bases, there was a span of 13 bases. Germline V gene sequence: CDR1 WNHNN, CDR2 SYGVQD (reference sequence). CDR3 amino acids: CASRRSSETEAFF. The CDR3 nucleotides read TGCGCCAGCAGGAGGTCGTCCGAGACTGAAGCTTTCTTT.